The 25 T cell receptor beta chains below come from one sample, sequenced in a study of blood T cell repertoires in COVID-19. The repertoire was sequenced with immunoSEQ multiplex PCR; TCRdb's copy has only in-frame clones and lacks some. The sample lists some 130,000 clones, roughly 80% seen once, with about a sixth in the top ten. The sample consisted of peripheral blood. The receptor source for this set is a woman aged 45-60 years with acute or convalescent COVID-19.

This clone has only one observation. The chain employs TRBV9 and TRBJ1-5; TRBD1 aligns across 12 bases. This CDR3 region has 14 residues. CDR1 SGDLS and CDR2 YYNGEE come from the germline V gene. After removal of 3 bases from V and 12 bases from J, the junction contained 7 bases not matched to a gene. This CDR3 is CASSEGQGAGLQHF. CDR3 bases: TGTGCCAGCAGCGAGGGACAGGGGGCAGGGCTCCAGCATTTT.

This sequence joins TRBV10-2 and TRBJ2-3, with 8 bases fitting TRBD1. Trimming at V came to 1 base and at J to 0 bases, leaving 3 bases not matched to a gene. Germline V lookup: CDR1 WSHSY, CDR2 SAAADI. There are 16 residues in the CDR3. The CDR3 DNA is TGCGCCAGCAGTGAGTTTCGGACAGGGAGCACAGATACGCAGTATTTT. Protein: CASSEFRTGSTDTQYF.

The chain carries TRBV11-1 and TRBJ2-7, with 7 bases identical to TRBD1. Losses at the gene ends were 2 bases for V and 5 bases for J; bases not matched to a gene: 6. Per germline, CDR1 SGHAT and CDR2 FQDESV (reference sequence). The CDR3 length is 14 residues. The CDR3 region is CASSLKGGLDEQYF. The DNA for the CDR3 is TGTGCCAGCAGCTTAAAAGGGGGCCTCGACGAGCAGTACTTC.

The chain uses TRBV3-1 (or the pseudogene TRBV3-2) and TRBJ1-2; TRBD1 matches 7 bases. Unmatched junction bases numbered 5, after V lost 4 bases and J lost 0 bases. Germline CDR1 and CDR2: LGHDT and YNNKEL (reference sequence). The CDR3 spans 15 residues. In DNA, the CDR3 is TGTGCCAGCAGCCGCGACAGGGCTCCTAACTATGGCTACACCTTC. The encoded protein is CASSRDRAPNYGYTF.

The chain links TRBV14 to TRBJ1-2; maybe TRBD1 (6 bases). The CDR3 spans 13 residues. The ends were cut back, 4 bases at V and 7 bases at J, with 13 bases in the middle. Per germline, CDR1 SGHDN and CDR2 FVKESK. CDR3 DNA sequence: TGTGCCAGCAGCCGCAAGCAGGGGAGTGGCTACACCTTC. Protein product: CASSRKQGSGYTF.

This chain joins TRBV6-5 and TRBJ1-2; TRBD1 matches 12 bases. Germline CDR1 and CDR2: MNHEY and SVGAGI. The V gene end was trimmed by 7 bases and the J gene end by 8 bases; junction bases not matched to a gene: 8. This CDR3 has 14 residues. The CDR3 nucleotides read TGTGCCAGCACCGGGACAGGGGGCTCTAGGGGCTACACCTTC. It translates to CASTGTGGSRGYTF.

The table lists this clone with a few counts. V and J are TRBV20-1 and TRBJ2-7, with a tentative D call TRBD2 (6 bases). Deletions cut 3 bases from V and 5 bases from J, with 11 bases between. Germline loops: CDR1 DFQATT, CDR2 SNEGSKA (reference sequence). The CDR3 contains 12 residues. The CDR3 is CSASRGVDEQYF. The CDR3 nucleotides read TGCAGTGCTAGTCGCGGGGTCGACGAGCAGTACTTC.

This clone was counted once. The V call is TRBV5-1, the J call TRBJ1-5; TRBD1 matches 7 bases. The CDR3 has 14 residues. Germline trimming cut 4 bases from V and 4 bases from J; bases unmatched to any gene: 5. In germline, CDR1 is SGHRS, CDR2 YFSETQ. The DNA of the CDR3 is TGCGCCAGCAGCACGGGACAGAATAATCAGCCCCAGCATTTT. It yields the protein CASSTGQNNQPQHF. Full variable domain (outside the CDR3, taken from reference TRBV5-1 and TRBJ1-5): KAGVTQTPRYLIKTRGQQVTLSCSPISGHRSVSWYQQTPGQGLQFLFEYFSETQRNKGNFPGRFSGRQFSNSRSEMNVSTLELGDSALYLCASSTGQNNQPQHFGDGTRLSIL.

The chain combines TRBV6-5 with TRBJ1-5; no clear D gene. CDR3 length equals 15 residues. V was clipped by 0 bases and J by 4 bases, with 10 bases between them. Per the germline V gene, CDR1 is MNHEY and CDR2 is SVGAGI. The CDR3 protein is CASSYSRYGNQPQHF. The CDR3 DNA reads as TGTGCCAGCAGTTACTCGAGGTACGGGAATCAGCCCCAGCATTTT.

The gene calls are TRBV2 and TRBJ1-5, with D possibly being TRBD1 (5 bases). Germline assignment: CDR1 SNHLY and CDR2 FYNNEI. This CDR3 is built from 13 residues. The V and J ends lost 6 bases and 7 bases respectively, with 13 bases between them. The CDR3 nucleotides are TGTGCCAGCAGCGCGGGACCTAGACAGCCCCAGCATTTT. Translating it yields CASSAGPRQPQHF.

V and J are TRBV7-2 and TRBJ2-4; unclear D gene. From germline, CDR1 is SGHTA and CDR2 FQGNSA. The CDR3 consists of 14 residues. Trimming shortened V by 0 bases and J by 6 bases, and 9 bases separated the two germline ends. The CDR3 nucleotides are TGTGCCAGCAGCTTAGCTGCAGGTGTAAACATTCAGTACTTC. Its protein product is CASSLAAGVNIQYF.

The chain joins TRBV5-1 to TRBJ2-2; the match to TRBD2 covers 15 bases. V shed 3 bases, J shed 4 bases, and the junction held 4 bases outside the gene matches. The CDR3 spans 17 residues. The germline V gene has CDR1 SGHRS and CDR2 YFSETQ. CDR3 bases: TGCGCCAGCAGCTCGGGACTAGCGGGGGGAGCCACCGGGGAGCTGTTTTTT. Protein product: CASSSGLAGGATGELFF.

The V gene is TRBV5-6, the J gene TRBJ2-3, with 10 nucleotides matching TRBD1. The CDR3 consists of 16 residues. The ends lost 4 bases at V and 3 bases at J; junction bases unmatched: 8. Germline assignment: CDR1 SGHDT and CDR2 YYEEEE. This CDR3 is CASSPPGTGVTDTQYF. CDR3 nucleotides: TGTGCCAGCAGCCCGCCCGGGACAGGGGTGACAGATACGCAGTATTTT.

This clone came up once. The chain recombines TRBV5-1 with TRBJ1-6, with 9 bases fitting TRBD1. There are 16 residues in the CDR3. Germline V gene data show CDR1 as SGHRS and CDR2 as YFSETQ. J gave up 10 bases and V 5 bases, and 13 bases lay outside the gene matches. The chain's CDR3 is CASSLTGTGSKSPLHF. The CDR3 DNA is TGCGCCAGCAGTCTAACGGGGACAGGGTCGAAATCACCCCTCCACTTT.

The CDR3 DNA follows: TGTGCCAGCAGCCAAGAGACAGGGGGTAATTCACCCCTCCACTTT. Amino acid sequence: CASSQETGGNSPLHF. This chain connects TRBV3-1 (or the pseudogene TRBV3-2) to TRBJ1-6; 9 bases are shared with TRBD1. The CDR3 is 15 amino acids. V was pared by 0 bases and J by 6 bases, with 0 bases of the junction left unmatched. Germline V lookup: CDR1 LGHDT, CDR2 YNNKEL (reference sequence).

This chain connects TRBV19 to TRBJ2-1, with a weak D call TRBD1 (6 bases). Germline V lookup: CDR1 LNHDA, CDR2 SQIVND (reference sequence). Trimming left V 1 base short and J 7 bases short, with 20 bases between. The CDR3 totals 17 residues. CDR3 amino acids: CASSIVREGRGKNEQFF. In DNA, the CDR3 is TGTGCCAGTAGTATAGTCAGAGAGGGCAGGGGAAAAAATGAGCAGTTCTTC.

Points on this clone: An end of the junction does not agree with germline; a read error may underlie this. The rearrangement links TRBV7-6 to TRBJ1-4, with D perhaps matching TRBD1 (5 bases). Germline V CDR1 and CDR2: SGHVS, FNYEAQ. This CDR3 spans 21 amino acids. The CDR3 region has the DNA TGTGCCAGCAGCGTAGCCCTACAACGGTCGATCGACAGAGCAACTAATGAAAAACTGTTTTTT. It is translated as CASSVALQRSIDRATNEKLFF.

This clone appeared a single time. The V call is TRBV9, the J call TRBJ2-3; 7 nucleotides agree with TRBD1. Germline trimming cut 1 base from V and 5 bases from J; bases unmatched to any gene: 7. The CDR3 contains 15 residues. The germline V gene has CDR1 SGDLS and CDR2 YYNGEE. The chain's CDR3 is CASSVLDRVEDTQYF. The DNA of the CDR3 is TGTGCCAGCAGCGTATTAGACAGGGTGGAAGATACGCAGTATTTT.

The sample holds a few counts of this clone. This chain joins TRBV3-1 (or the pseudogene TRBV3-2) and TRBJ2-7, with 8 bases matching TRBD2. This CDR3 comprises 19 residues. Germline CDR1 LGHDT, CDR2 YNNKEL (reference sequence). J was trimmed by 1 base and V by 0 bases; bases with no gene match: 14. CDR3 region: CASSQEGWSGGPNSYEQYF. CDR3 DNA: TGTGCCAGCAGCCAAGAAGGGTGGAGCGGGGGACCAAATTCCTACGAGCAGTACTTC.

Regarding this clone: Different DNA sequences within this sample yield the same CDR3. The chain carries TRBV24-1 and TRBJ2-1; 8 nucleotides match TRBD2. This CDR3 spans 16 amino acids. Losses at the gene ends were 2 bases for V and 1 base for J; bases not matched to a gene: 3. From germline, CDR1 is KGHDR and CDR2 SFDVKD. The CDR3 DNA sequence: TGTGCCACCAGTGATTCAAGCGGGGGATCCTACAATGAGCAGTTCTTC. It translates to CATSDSSGGSYNEQFF.

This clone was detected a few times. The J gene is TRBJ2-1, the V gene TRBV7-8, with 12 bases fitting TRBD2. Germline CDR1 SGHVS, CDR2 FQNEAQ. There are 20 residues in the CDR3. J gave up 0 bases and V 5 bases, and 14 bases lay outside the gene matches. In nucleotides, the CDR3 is TGTGCCAGCAGCGTCCAAAGGCCTAGCGGGGGGGTGAGCTCCTACAATGAGCAGTTCTTC. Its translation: CASSVQRPSGGVSSYNEQFF. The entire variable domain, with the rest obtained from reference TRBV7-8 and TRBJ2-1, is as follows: GAGVSQSPRYKVAKRGQDVALRCDPISGHVSLFWYQQALGQGPEFLTYFQNEAQLDKSGLPSDRFFAERPEGSVSTLKIQRTQQEDSAVYLCASSVQRPSGGVSSYNEQFFGPGTRLTVL.

This CDR3 is CALRQSSYNEQFF. For the CDR3, the DNA is TGTGCCCTCAGGCAAAGCTCCTACAATGAGCAGTTCTTC. The rearrangement joins TRBV15 to TRBJ2-1; no reliable D call. V lost 11 bases to trimming and J lost 0 bases, with 11 bases between them. The CDR3 runs 13 residues. CDR1 and CDR2 (germline): LNHNV, YYDKDF (reference sequence).

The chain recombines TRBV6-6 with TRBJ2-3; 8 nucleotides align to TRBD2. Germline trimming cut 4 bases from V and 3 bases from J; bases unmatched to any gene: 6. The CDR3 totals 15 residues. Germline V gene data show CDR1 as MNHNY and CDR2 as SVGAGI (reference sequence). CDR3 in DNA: TGTGCCAGCAGTTTCAGGCGGGGGGATACAGATACGCAGTATTTT. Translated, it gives CASSFRRGDTDTQYF.

CDR3 residues: CASSFRDLTEAFF. The DNA for the CDR3 is TGTGCCAGCAGTTTTAGGGACTTGACTGAAGCTTTCTTT. The rearrangement joins TRBV6-6 to TRBJ1-1, with a tentative D call TRBD1 (5 bases). The CDR3 extends over 13 amino acids. CDR1 MNHNY and CDR2 SVGAGI come from the germline V gene (reference sequence). Deletions cut 4 bases from V and 5 bases from J, with 11 bases between.

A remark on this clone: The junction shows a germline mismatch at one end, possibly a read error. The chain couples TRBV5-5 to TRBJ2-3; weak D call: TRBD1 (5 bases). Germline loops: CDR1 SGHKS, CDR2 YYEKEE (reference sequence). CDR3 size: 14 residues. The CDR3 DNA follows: TGTGCCAGCAGTTTGGAAGGGGCCCCAGATACGCAGTATTTT. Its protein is CASSLEGAPDTQYF.